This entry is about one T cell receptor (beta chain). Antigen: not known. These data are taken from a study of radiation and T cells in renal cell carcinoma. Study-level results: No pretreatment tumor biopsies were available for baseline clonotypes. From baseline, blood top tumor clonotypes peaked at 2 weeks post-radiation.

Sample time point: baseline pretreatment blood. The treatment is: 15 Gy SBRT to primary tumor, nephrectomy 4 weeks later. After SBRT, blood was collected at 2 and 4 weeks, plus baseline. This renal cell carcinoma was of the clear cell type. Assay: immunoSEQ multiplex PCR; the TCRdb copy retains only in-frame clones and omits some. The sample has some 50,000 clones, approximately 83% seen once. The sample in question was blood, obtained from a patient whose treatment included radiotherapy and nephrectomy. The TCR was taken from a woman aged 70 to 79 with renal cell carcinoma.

DNA of the CDR3: TGTGCCAGCAGCTTTCGTCGCACTAGCGGGATCTCCTACGAGCAGTACTTC. Protein sequence: CASSFRRTSGISYEQYF. The rearrangement uses TRBV11-2 and TRBJ2-7; 10 nucleotides line up with TRBD2. This CDR3 comprises 17 residues. Germline CDR1 reads SGHAT; CDR2 reads FQNNGV. Trimming at V came to 3 bases and at J to 0 bases, leaving 8 bases not matched to a gene.